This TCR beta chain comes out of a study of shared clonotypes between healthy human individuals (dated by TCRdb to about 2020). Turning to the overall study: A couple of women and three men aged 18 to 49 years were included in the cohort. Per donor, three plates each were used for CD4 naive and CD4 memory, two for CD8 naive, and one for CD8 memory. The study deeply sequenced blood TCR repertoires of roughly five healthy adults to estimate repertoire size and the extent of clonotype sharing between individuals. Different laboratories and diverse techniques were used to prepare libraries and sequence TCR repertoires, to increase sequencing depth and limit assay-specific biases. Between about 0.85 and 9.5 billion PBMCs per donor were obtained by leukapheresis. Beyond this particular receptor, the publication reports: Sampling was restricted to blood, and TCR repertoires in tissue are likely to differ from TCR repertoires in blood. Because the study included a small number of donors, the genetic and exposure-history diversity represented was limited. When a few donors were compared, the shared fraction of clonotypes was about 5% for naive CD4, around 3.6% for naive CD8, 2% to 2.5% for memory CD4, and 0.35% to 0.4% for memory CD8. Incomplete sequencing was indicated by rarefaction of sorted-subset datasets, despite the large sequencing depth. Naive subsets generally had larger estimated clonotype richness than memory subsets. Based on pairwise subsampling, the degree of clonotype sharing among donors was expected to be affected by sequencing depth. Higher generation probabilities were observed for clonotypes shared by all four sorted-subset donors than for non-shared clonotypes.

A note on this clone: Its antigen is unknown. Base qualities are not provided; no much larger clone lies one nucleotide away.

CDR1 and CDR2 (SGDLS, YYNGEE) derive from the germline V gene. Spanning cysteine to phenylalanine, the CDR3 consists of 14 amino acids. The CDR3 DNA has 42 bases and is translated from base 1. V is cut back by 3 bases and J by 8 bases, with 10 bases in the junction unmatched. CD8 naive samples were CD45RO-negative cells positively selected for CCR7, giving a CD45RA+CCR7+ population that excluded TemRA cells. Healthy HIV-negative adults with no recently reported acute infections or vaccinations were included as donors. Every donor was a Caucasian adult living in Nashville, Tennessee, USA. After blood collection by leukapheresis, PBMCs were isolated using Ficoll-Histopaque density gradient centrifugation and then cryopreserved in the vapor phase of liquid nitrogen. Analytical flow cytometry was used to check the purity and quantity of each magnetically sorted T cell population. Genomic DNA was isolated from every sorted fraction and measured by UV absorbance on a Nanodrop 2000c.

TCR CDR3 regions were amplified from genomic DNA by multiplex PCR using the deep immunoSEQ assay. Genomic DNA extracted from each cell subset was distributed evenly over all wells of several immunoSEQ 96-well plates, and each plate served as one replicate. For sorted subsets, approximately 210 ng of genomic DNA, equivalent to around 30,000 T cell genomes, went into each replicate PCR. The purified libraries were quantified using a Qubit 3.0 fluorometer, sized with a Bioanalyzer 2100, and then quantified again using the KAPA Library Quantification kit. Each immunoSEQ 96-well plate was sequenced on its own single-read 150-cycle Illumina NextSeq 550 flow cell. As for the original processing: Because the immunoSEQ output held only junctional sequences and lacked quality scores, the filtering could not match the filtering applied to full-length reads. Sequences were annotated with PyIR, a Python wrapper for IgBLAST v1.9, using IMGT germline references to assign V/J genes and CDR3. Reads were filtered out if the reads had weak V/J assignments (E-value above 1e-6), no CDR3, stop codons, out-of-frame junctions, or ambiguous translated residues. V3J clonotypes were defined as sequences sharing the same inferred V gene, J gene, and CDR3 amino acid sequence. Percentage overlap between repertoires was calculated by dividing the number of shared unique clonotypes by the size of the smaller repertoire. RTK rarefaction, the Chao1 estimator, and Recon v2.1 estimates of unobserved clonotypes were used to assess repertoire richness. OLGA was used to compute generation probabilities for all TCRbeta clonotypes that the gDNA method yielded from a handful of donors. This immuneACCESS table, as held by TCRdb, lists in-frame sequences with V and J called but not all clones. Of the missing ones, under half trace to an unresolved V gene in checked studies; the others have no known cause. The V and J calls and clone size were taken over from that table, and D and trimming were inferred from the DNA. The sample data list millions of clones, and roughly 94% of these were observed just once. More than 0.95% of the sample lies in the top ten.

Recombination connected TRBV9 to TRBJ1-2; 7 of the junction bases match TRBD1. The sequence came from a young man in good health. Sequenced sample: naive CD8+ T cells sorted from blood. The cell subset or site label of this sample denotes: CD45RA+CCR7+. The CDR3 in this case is CASSGNIQGTGYTF. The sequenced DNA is TGTGCCAGCAGCGGAAACATACAGGGGACCGGCTACACCTTC.